This T cell receptor beta chain was obtained from a study of early T cells in non-severe SARS-CoV-2 infection. For the study at large: Alpha and beta chains were unpaired, from unsorted whole-blood bulk RNA.

Study results and limitations: Private and CD4 specificities were missed by VDJdb matching, which favored anti-spike CD8 responses.

cDNA molecules, individually, were tagged with unique molecular identifiers. TCRdb reprocessed the 5' RACE reads via MiXCR and lists one record per CDR3 protein. The sample contains more than 55,000 distinct CDR3 sequences, approximately 13% of which appear only once. This clonotype has just a few counts. Its specificity is not known. The germline V gene encodes CDR1 SGHTA and CDR2 FQGNSA. Trimming removed 5 bases at V and 5 bases at J, with 16 bases between. CDR3 size: 15 residues. J is TRBJ2-1 and V is TRBV7-2; TRBD2 is a possible D gene (6 bases). The sequence was obtained from an adult who was a healthcare worker with PCR-confirmed SARS-CoV-2 infection or an uninfected control (not recorded which). Sample: whole blood. The CDR3 DNA is TGTGCCAGCAGCCACACTAGCACAAATCACAATGAGCAGTTCTTC. Protein: CASSHTSTNHNEQFF.